This T cell receptor (beta chain) was captured by sequencing in a study of monozygotic twins with cystic fibrosis. In regard to this clone: Antigen: not known.

Study observations and caveats: V usage most resembled the co-twin in 13 of 16 pairs. Low clonality (median about 0.0095) suggested a mostly naive repertoire. Shared CDR3 numbers were not associated with age, concordance or severity.

Produced via immunoSEQ multiplex PCR; TCRdb's table is partial and in-frame only. Found here are some 26,000 clones, 80% to 95% of them singletons; the top ten hold roughly 0.3%. Sequenced material: blood. The receptor comes from a girl aged 2-15 years with cystic fibrosis.

DNA of the CDR3: TGTGCCAGCAGCTTAAGGGACAGGGCGCCGGTAGCTAACTATGGCTACACCTTC. This encodes CASSLRDRAPVANYGYTF. The chain couples TRBV7-2 to TRBJ1-2; 9 bases match TRBD1. Germline V CDR1 and CDR2: SGHTA, FQGNSA. V trimming: 2 bases; J trimming: 0 bases; junction bases outside the gene matches: 10. This CDR3 comprises 18 residues.